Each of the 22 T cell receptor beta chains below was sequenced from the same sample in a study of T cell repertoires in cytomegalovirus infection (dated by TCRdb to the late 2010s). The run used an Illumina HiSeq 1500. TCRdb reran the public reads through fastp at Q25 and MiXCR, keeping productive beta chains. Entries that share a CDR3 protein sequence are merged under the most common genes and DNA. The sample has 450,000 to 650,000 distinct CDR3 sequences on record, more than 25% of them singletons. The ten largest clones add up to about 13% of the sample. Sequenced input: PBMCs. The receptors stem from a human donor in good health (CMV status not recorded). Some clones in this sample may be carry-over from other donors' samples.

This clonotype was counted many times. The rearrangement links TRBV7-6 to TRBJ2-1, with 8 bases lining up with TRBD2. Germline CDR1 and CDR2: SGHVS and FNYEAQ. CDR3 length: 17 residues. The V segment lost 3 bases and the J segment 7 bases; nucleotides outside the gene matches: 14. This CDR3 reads CASSLSPPGLVMNEQFF. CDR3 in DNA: TGTGCCAGCAGCTTGTCTCCCCCGGGACTAGTCATGAATGAGCAGTTCTTC.

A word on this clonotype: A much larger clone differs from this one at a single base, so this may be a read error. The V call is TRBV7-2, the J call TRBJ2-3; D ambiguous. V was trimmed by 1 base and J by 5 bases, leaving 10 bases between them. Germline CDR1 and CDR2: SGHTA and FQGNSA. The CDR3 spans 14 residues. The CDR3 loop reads CASSLDSAEDTQYF. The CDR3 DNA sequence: TGTGCCAGCAGCTTAGATAGTGCCGAAGATACGCAGTATTTT.

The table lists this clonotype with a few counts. The CDR3: CATKGGAGANVLTF. The CDR3 region has the DNA TGTGCCACCAAGGGGGGAGCTGGGGCCAACGTCCTGACTTTC. The chain uses TRBV25-1 and TRBJ2-6, with D possibly being TRBD1 or TRBD2 (6 bases each). The CDR3 runs to 14 residues. The ends were cut back, 10 bases at V and 2 bases at J, with 12 bases in the middle. CDR1 is MGHDK and CDR2 is SYGVNS in the germline V gene. The full variable domain, in which reference TRBV25-1 and TRBJ2-6 provide the parts outside the CDR3, is EADIYQTPRYLVIGTGKKITLECSQTMGHDKMYWYQQDPGMELHLIHYSYGVNSTEKGDLSSESTVSRIRTEHFPLTLESARPSHTSQYLCATKGGAGANVLTFGAGSRLTVL.

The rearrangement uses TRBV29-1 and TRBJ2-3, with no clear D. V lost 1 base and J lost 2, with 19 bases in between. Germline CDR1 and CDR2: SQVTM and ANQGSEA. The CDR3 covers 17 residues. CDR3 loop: CSVEGLVASLNTDTQYF. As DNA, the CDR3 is TGCAGCGTTGAAGGCCTGGTCGCCAGTTTAAACACAGATACGCAGTATTTT.

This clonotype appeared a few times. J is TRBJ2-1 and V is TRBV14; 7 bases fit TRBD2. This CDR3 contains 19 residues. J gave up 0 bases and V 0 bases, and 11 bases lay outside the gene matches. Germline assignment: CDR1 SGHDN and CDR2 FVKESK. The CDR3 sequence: CASSQDQIGDYSSYNEQFF. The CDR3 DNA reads TGTGCCAGCAGCCAAGACCAAATAGGGGACTACTCCTCCTACAATGAGCAGTTCTTC.

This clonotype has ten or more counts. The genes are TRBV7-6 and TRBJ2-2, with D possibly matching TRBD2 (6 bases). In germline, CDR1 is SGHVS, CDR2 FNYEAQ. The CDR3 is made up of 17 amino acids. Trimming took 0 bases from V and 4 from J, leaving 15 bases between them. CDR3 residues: CASSLANGGARTGELFF. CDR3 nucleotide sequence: TGTGCCAGCAGCTTAGCAAACGGAGGGGCTCGCACCGGGGAGCTGTTTTTT.

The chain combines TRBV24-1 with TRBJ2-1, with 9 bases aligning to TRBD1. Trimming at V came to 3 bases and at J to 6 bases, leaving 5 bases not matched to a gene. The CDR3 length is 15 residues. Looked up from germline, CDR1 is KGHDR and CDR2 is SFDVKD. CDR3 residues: CATSDRRDRVNEQFF. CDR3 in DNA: TGTGCCACCAGTGATCGCCGGGACAGGGTCAATGAGCAGTTCTTC.

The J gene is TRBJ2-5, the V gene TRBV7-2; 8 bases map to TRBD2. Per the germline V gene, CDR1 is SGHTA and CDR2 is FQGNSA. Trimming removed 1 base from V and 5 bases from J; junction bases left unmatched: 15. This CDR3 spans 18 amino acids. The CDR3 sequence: CASSLEGFGAGVGETQYF. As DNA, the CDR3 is TGTGCCAGCAGCTTAGAGGGATTCGGAGCGGGAGTAGGGGAGACCCAGTACTTC.

The DNA for the CDR3 is TGTGCCATTCCCCTAGCTAGCGGGAACACCGGGGAGCTGTTTTTT. Translated: CAIPLASGNTGELFF. The V gene is TRBV10-3, the J gene TRBJ2-2; TRBD2 aligns across 7 bases. The CDR3 length is 15 residues. V lost 9 bases to trimming and J lost 1 base; unmatched junction nucleotides: 8. Germline-derived CDR1 and CDR2 are ENHRY and SYGVKD.

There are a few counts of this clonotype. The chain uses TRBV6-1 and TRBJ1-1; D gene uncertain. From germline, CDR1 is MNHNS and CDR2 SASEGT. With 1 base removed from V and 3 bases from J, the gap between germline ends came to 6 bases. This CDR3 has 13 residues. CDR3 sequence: CASSEGTDTEAFF. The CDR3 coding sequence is TGTGCCAGCAGTGAAGGGACGGACACTGAAGCTTTCTTT.

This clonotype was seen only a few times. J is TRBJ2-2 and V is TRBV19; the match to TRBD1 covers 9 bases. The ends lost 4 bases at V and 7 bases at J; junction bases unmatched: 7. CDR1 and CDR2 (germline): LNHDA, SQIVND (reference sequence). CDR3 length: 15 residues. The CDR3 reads CASSTGTGRLGELFF. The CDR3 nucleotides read TGTGCCAGTAGTACCGGGACAGGGCGGCTCGGGGAGCTGTTTTTT.

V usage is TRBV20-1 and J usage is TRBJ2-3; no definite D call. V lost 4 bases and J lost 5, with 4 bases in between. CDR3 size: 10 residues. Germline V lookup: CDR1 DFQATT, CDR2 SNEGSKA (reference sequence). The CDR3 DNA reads TGCAGTGCTATGGTAGATACGCAGTATTTT. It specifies CSAMVDTQYF.

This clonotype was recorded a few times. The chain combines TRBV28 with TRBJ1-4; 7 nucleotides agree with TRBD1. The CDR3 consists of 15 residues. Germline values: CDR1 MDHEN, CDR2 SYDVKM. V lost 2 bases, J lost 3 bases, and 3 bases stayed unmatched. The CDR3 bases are TGTGCCAGCAGTTTAACAGGGGCTTCTAATGAAAAACTGTTTTTT. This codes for CASSLTGASNEKLFF.

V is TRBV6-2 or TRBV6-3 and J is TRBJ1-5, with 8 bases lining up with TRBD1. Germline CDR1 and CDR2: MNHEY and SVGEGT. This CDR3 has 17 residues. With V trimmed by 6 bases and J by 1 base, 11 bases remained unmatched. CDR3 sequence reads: CASSPHSGQGSNQPQHF. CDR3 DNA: TGTGCCAGCAGCCCCCACTCCGGACAGGGCAGCAATCAGCCCCAGCATTTT.

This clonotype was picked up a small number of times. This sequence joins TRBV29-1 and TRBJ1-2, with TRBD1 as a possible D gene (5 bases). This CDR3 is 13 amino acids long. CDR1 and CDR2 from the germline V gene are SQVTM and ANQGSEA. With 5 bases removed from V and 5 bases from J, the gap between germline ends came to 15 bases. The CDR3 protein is CSVIGEQGYGYTF. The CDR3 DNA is TGCAGCGTTATAGGCGAGCAGGGATATGGCTACACCTTC.

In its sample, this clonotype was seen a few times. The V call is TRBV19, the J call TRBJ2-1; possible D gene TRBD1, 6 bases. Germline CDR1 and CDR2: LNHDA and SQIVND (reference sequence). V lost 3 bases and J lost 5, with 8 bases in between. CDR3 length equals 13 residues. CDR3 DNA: TGTGCCAGTAGTATTGACAGGAACAATGAGCAGTTCTTC. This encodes CASSIDRNNEQFF.

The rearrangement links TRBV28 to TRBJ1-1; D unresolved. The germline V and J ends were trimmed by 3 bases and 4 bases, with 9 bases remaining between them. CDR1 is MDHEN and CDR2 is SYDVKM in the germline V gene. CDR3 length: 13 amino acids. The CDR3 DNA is TGTGCCAGCAGTTTCGAGGGATTCACTGAAGCTTTCTTT. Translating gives CASSFEGFTEAFF.

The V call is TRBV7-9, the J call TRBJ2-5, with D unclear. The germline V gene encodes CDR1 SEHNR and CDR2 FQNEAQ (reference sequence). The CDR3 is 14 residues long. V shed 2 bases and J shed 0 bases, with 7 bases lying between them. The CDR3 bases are TGTGCCAGCAGCTTACAAGAGTACCAAGAGACCCAGTACTTC. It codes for CASSLQEYQETQYF.

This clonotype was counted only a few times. CDR3: CASSYRTSSEQFF. The CDR3 DNA sequence: TGTGCCAGCAGTTATCGGACTAGCTCGGAGCAGTTCTTC. The rearrangement links TRBV6-2 or TRBV6-3 to TRBJ2-1; 8 nucleotides agree with TRBD2. The germline V gene encodes CDR1 MNHEY and CDR2 SVGEGT. This CDR3 is 13 amino acids long. With 3 bases clipped from V and 10 bases from J, the junction kept 5 bases outside the gene matches.

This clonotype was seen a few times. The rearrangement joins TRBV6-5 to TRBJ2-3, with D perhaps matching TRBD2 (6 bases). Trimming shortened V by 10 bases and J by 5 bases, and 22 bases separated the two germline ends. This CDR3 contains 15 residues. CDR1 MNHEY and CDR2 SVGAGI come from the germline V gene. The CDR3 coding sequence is TGTGCCACCCTCCCCGCTGGAGGGCGGGGAGATACGCAGTATTTT. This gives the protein CATLPAGGRGDTQYF.

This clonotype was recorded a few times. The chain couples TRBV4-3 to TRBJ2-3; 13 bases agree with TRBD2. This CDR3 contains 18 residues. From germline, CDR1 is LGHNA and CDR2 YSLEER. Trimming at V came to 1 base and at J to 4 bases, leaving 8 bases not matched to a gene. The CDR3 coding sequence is TGCGCCAGCAGCCAAGGGGCTCCGGGACTAGCGGGATCAGATACGCAGTATTTT. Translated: CASSQGAPGLAGSDTQYF.

The chain's CDR3 is CASSFVSGGIYEQYF. CDR3 in DNA: TGTGCCAGCAGCTTCGTCAGCGGCGGGATCTACGAGCAGTACTTC. The chain has TRBV7-9 and TRBJ2-7; TRBD2 is a possible D gene (6 bases). The V end lost 3 bases, the J end lost 3 bases, and 15 bases lay between the germline ends. This CDR3 is built from 15 residues. Germline CDR1 reads SEHNR; CDR2 reads FQNEAQ (reference sequence).